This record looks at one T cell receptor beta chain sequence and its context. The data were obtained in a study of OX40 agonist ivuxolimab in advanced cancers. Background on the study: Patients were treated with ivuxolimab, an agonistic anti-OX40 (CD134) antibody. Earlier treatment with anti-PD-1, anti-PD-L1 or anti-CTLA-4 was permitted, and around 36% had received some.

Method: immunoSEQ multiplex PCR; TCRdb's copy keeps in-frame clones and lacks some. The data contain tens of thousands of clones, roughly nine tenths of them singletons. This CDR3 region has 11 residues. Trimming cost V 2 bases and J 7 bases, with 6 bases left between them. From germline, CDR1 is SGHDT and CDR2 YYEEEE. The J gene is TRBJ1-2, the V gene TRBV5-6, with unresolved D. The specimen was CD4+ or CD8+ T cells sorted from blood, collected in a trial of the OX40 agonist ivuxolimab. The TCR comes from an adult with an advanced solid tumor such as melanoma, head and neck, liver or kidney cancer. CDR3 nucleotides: TGTGCCAGCAGCTTACGTGGTGGCTACACCTTC. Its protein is CASSLRGGYTF.